This T cell receptor (beta chain) was identified in a study of T cell responses to AZD1222 COVID-19 vaccine. Sequenced by immunoSEQ multiplex PCR; TCRdb stores in-frame clones only, minus some. The sample holds around 150,000 clones, about 92% seen once. The V and J ends lost 4 bases and 8 bases respectively, with 9 bases between them. Germline assignment: CDR1 SGHRS and CDR2 YFSETQ. This CDR3 has 12 amino acids. This clone was seen just once. The rearrangement uses TRBV5-1 and TRBJ1-4, with D perhaps matching TRBD1 (5 bases). The starting material was peripheral blood, obtained 28 days after the second AZD1222 dose. The TCR originated in an adult who received the AZD1222 COVID-19 vaccine. In nucleotides, the CDR3 is TGCGCCAGCAGCCAGGGTACCGAAAAACTGTTTTTT. This encodes CASSQGTEKLFF.